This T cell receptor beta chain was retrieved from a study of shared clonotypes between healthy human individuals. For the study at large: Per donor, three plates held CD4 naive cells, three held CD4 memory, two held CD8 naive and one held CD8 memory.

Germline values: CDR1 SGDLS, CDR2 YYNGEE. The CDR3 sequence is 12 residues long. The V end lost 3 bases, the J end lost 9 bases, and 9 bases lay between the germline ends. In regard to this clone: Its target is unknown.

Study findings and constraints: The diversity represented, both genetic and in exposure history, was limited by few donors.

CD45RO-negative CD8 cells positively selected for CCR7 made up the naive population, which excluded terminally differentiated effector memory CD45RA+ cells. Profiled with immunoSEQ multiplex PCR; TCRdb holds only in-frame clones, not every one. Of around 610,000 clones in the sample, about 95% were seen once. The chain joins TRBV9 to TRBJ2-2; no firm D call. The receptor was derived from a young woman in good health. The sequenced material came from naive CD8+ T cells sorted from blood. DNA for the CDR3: TGTGCCAGCAGCGCTAATGCGAGGGAGCTGTTTTTT. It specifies CASSANARELFF.